The sequence of this T cell receptor beta chain was determined in a study of blood T cells in healthy people across ages. Trimming removed 6 bases from V and 3 bases from J; junction bases left unmatched: 9. The CDR3 loop spans 14 amino acids. Germline V lookup: CDR1 SQVTM, CDR2 ANQGSEA. Study conclusions and caveats: Correlation between TCR beta diversity and naive T cell percentage was strong. Per million T cells, TCR beta diversity dropped about linearly as age rose. When one million T cells were used, diversity estimates were thought to be underestimates.

Through a sample-barcoded 5' primer and a J-beta primer mix, a second PCR was run for 7 to 11 cycles. The template-switch adaptor, which had 12 random nucleotides, put a tag on each cDNA molecule. Each CDR3 protein is one row after TCRdb ran MiXCR on the 5' RACE reads. This table holds some 1.6 million distinct CDR3 sequences, roughly 32% found once. About this clonotype itself: What it binds is unknown.

The chain is built from TRBV29-1 and TRBJ1-1; 8 bases line up with TRBD1. Specimen: blood. This receptor was identified in a woman aged 25 to 39 in good health. Here the CDR3 reads CSVEQGVMDTEAFF. The CDR3 DNA is TGCAGCGTGGAACAGGGGGTTATGGACACTGAAGCTTTCTTT.